This T cell receptor beta chain originates from a study of cytomegalovirus exposure and HLA in healthy donors. Sequencing used immunoSEQ multiplex PCR; TCRdb keeps in-frame clones, though not all of them. The profile shows about 360,000 clones, roughly 89% of them singletons. Study-level points and caveats: While the bulk of TCR sequences proved rare, some public TCRs turned up in many donors. A later analysis found first-cohort TCR clusters tended to co-occur in the 90 to 150 validation repertoires. The study labeled 180 or so TCR beta chains cytomegalovirus-associated.

The CDR3 is made up of 17 amino acids. V trimming: 0 bases; J trimming: 6 bases; junction bases outside the gene matches: 12. The V gene's germline CDR1 is SEHNR and CDR2 FQNEAQ (reference sequence). With regard to this clone: As yet, its antigen is unknown.

The V gene is TRBV7-9, the J gene TRBJ2-3; 7 bases are a match to TRBD2. The sample consisted of PBMCs. The receptor was derived from a woman aged 18 to 35 in good health and CMV-seronegative. The CDR3 loop reads CASSLARSGEGGDTQYF. The CDR3 coding sequence is TGTGCCAGCAGCTTAGCGCGCAGCGGGGAAGGCGGGGATACGCAGTATTTT. The whole variable domain, filled in from reference TRBV7-9 and TRBJ2-3, reads DTGVSQNPRHKITKRGQNVTFRCDPISEHNRLYWYRQTLGQGPEFLTYFQNEAQLEKSRLLSDRFSAERPKGSFSTLEIQRTEQGDSAMYLCASSLARSGEGGDTQYFGPGTRLTVL.